Detailed here is one TCR beta chain. No cognate antigen has been identified for it. Base-call qualities are not available, and no considerably larger clone is one nucleotide away. The record originates from a study of cytomegalovirus exposure and HLA in healthy donors (dated by TCRdb to about 2017). Background for the entire study: In an earlier analysis of 587 of the donors, 276 Gb of sequence data and 117 million unique TCR beta sequences from about 190 million T cells were reported. Because of strong linkage in the cohort, roughly five DR-DQ haplotypes were treated as single units for association and clustering. To predict cytomegalovirus infection status, the study combined high-throughput TCR immunosequencing, statistical association of individual TCRs with disease status, and machine learning. Around 320 gigabases of sequencing data and roughly 90 million unique TCR sequences were included in an early release covering 550 to 800 HLA-typed donors. Donor age, sex, ethnicity and CMV serostatus were collected together with the repertoire data. Among about 360 genotyped donors of the cohort, an average of about 240,000 unique TCR beta nucleotide sequences were sequenced per donor, around a sixth of them non-productive. The study was designed to test whether signatures of past pathogen exposure could be identified by cataloging public T cell receptors. Along with the approximately 650-subject first cohort, a separate validation cohort of 120 different subjects was used. In the later analysis, no new phenotypic data were used to find candidate immune exposures; instead, reliance was placed on TCR beta sequences and their occurrence across donors. The study used immunosequencing to profile the T cell repertoires of 670 or so subjects and linked those repertoires to cytomegalovirus serostatus. In an earlier analysis of roughly 600 of the donors, high-throughput TCR beta sequencing was used to judge whether each TCR beta V gene segment behaved as functional or pseudogenic. The genetic ancestry cluster associated with self-reported Caucasian donors included over 65% of the roughly 390 genotyped donors. HLA typing covered class I and class II loci at four-digit resolution. All discovery cohort repertoires had been generated on a single sequencing platform. To study patterns of TCR occurrence, a later analysis re-analyzed previously published TCR beta repertoires from 700 or so donors and added high-resolution HLA genotyping. The number of typed donors differed by locus: about 620-640 for A, B, C, DRB1 and DQB1; roughly 510 for DQA1; around 610 for DPA1; and some 430 for DPB1. A later genetic analysis took genome-wide SNP genotypes for about 65% of the roughly 670 donors and used that subset as a discovery cohort.

The CDR3 covers 13 residues, taking in both the cysteine and the phenylalanine. The CDR3 DNA has 39 bases and is translated from base 1. Trimming at the junction amounts to 5 bases on V and 4 bases on J, and the germline ends lie 11 bases apart. For CDR1 and CDR2, the germline V gene lists LGHNT and FRNRAP. General conclusions and limits of the study: In an earlier analysis of approximately 600 of the donors, most TCR beta V segments were observed in productive rearrangements about 87% or about 30% of the time, broadly matching IMGT annotations. A few of the identified cytomegalovirus-associated TCR beta chains were confirmed in vitro to be specific for cytomegalovirus antigens. A total of fewer than 200 TCR beta chains were listed by the study as associated with cytomegalovirus. The authors suggested that the approach could potentially be generalized to other disease states and immunological phenotypes. The 87-base-pair reads could not distinguish some IMGT-functional V segments, including TRBV6-2 and TRBV6-3, so those segments were excluded. This cohort had only TCR beta chains sequenced, and the lack of alpha or paired-chain data limited which features could be detected. Linkage disequilibrium might explain the correlated functional status among segregating V segments, but an unknown experimental factor could not be excluded. A further reported finding was that TCR beta sequences accurately predicted the HLA-A and HLA-B alleles for most subjects in the first cohort. Cytomegalovirus status was reported to be diagnosed by the classifier with high specificity and sensitivity in both the original and validation cohorts. In a later analysis, most CMV-associated TCR beta chains were found to appear HLA-restricted, with HLA associations seemingly driven largely by CMV exposure. The presence/absence analyses assumed that sequencing depth was roughly uniform across donors, and that assumption may not be true. According to a later analysis, parvovirus B19, influenza, CMV and Epstein-Barr virus appeared linked to several top co-occurrence clusters. At a false discovery rate of 0.05, a later analysis linked 16,000 or so TCR beta sequences to specific HLA alleles. In a later analysis, the rate of TCR association differed among HLA loci, with DRB1 alleles having the most associated TCRs and HLA-C alleles having the fewest. When HLA alleles, especially DR and DQ, strongly co-occurred, attributing TCR associations to individual alleles was difficult. In a later analysis, HLA-associated TCR beta chains showed more clonal expansion and lower generation probabilities than non-associated chains that were equally common. In a later genetic analysis, a missense DCLRE1C variant was associated with V-gene and J-gene trimming of TCR beta chains, and the association was replicated in an independent cohort. Compared with the roughly 710-donor mean, donors in an Asian-associated ancestry cluster had fewer N-insertions in productive TCRs, according to a later genetic analysis. Because some donors lacked HLA typing at each locus, the association tests relied only on the typed subset. Immune exposure information for the cohort was limited to CMV serostatus. Across donors, most TCR sequences were observed very rarely, whereas some public TCRs were present in many individuals. The earlier analysis of fewer than 750 of the donors excluded fewer than 20 rarely observed V segments, including chromosome 9 orphons, because counts were too low. A group of highly shared sequence variants was considered likely to be a technical artifact of the sequencing pipeline.

Library creation used the immunoSEQ multiplex PCR assay. The multiplex PCR relied on a mix of 60 forward primers for TCR Vbeta segments and 13 reverse primers for TCR Jbeta segments. Amplification of the CDR3 region of rearranged TCR beta genes was performed with a multiplex PCR assay on genomic DNA. Amplified TCR beta libraries were sequenced as 87-base-pair reads on the Illumina HiSeq System. As for the original processing: In a later analysis, tens of millions of unique TCR beta chains were counted across the 500 to 850 repertoires, and some 10 million of these chains were shared by at least two donors. Raw reads were error-corrected and collapsed into unique sequences with a nearest-neighbor algorithm that merged closely related sequences to remove PCR and sequencing errors. To assign V, D and J gene segments, CDR3 sequences were aligned to IMGT reference sequences. For a sequence to be retained, a match of at least six nucleotides was required to both a V gene segment and a J gene segment. A rearrangement was called productive if the CDR3 had no stop codons and remained in frame with V and J, and every other rearrangement was called non-productive. CDR3 was defined according to IMGT convention as the region running from the second conserved V-encoded cysteine to the conserved J-encoded phenylalanine. The earlier analysis of some 600 of the donors excluded sequences that lacked an unambiguous match to a single V gene segment. In an earlier analysis of almost 600 of the donors, a V segment was called functional when productive rearrangements were above 56.7%, and segregating when the standard deviation between donors exceeded 5%. A statistical classification framework was built to diagnose cytomegalovirus status from the catalog of TCR beta chain sequences. A later analysis assigned V and J genes by comparing TCR nucleotide sequences with IMGT/GENE-DB human TR gene sequences. A later analysis assigned CDR3 sequences and most-parsimonious VDJ recombination scenarios with the TCRdist pipeline. A later analysis defined each TCR beta chain by its CDR3 amino acid sequence plus V-gene family, and excluded reads lacking a unique V-gene family. As a way to deal with suspected cross-contamination and a sequencing artifact, a later analysis dropped 500 to 700 nucleotide sequences that were highly shared and had low generation probability. In a later analysis, a clonal expansion index was calculated for each public chain from normalized within-repertoire ranks of inferred template counts. In a later analysis, generation probabilities were computed with a VDJ recombination model fitted to out-of-frame rearrangements, and the resulting probabilities were checked against IGoR. A later analysis scored TCR-TCR, TCR-HLA and TCR-CMV co-occurrence with hypergeometric tests, applying a repertoire-size bias correction to TCR pairs. To estimate false discovery rates, a later analysis permuted the HLA or CMV assignments 20 times. In a later analysis, co-occurring TCRs were grouped with DBSCAN, and TCRdist sequence similarity was added when clustering was performed within HLA-allele-positive subsets. Repertoires with fewer than 30,000 or more than 120,000 public chains, plus five repertoires with anomalous nucleotide sharing, were excluded from co-occurrence clustering. What TCRdb holds here is the immuneACCESS table cut down to in-frame rearrangements. Part of the clones is not present; checked against another copy, under half of the missing clones reflect an unresolved V gene, and the others are unexplained. V, J and clone size reflect that table, while D and trimming were determined from the DNA. Across this sample there are some 180,000 clones, with roughly 80% seen only once. Less than 2% of the sample belongs to the ten largest clones.

The cohort was made up of under 800 healthy bone marrow donors. At the time of sampling, all cohort members were nominally healthy, though unrecorded immune exposures were likely present. The donor was CMV seronegative and belonged to the group of over 350 seronegative cohort members. Every donor gave a peripheral blood sample, and the peripheral blood mononuclear cells from that sample were used for TCR beta sequencing. Genomic DNA extraction from the blood cell samples was performed with the Qiagen DNeasy Blood Extraction Kit. This chain joins TRBV12-5 to TRBJ2-5, and TRBD1 may be the D gene, going by 6 matching bases. Sequenced: PBMCs. The receptor comes from a man aged 35-49 years in good health and CMV-seronegative. The CDR3 region: CASGTDRRETQYF. The DNA sequence reads TGTGCTAGTGGTACAGACAGGAGAGAGACCCAGTACTTC.